A selection of T cell receptor beta chains follows, all from one sample in a study of cytomegalovirus exposure and HLA in healthy donors. The method was immunoSEQ multiplex PCR; TCRdb's version includes in-frame clones alone and lacks a portion of them. The data hold 280,000 or so clones, with approximately 90% observed a single time. Sequencing input: PBMCs. All receptors derive from a young woman in good health and CMV-seronegative. The CDR3 runs from the conserved cysteine through the conserved F or W. A D gene is named only where the DNA matches it firmly. Rows give clone size only sometimes, using once, few, many, or a class for an expanded clone.

D	length	size	V	J	DNA	CDR3
-	16	-	TRBV9	TRBJ2-1	TGTGCCAGCAGCGTGGGGGGTGGGGTATCCTACAATGAGCAGTTCTTC	CASSVGGGVSYNEQFF
-	16	once	TRBV18	TRBJ2-2	TGTGCCAGCTCACCGCAGATGCAAACGAACACCGGGGAGCTGTTTTTT	CASSPQMQTNTGELFF
-	13	-	TRBV9	TRBJ2-5	TGTGCCAGCAGCGTAGGGGGCAAAGAGACCCAGTACTTC	CASSVGGKETQYF
-	15	-	TRBV7-2	TRBJ1-5	TGTGCCAGCAGCTTAGTTTGGGGCAGCAATCAGCCCCAGCATTTT	CASSLVWGSNQPQHF
TRBD1	14	-	TRBV5-1	TRBJ1-2	TGCGCCAGCAGCTTGTGGGACAGTTCGGATGGCTACACCTTC	CASSLWDSSDGYTF
-	19	once	TRBV28	TRBJ1-1	TGTGCCAGCAGCCACCTGTTGGGCAAATGGGGGCTTGGTGACACTGAAGCTTTCTTT	CASSHLLGKWGLGDTEAFF
-	13	-	TRBV18	TRBJ1-2	TGTGCCAGCTCACCCTACCAGGAACACGGCTACACCTTC	CASSPYQEHGYTF
-	14	-	TRBV6-5	TRBJ1-5	TGTGCCGTAGCGGAGGGGCCCAGCCCACAGCCCCAGCATTTT	CAVAEGPSPQPQHF
-	17	-	TRBV10-3	TRBJ1-3	TGTGCCATCAGTGAGTCGAGAGGCAGTAGCTCTGGAAACACCATATATTTT	CAISESRGSSSGNTIYF
-	13	-	TRBV29-1	TRBJ1-3	TGCAGCGCGTCACGGGGGACTGGAAACACCATATATTTT	CSASRGTGNTIYF
TRBD1	17	-	TRBV5-6	TRBJ1-5	TGTGCCAGCAGCGCGTGGGGGACAGACCTTAGCAATCAGCCCCAGCATTTT	CASSAWGTDLSNQPQHF
TRBD1	17	-	TRBV5-8	TRBJ2-1	TGTGCCAGCAGCTTGGCCAGAGGGGGCTACCCCTACAATGAGCAGTTCTTC	CASSLARGGYPYNEQFF
TRBD2	15	-	TRBV27	TRBJ2-1	TGTGCCAGCAGTATCACTAGCGGAACCCGATATGAGCAGTTCTTC	CASSITSGTRYEQFF
-	13	-	TRBV6-6	TRBJ2-3	TGTGCCAGCAGCTTTAGACAGACAGGTCCGCAGTATTTT	CASSFRQTGPQYF
TRBD2	14	-	TRBV6-1	TRBJ2-3	TGTGCCATATCACGACTAGCGGGCACAGATACGCAGTATTTT	CAISRLAGTDTQYF
-	14	once	TRBV4-1	TRBJ2-1	TGCGCCAGCAGCCAAGATTTTGGCAGCAGGGAGCAGTTCTTC	CASSQDFGSREQFF
-	15	-	TRBV5-4	TRBJ1-2	TGTGCCAGCAGCTCCGACAGAAATCATAACTATGGCTACACCTTC	CASSSDRNHNYGYTF
-	14	-	TRBV7-9	TRBJ2-5	TGTGCCAGCAGCGCCTCGACAGACCAAGAGACCCAGTACTTC	CASSASTDQETQYF
TRBD1	14	-	TRBV7-8	TRBJ2-7	TGTGCCAGCAGCCAGGGACAGGGAGGATACGAGCAGTACTTC	CASSQGQGGYEQYF
TRBD2	14	-	TRBV19	TRBJ2-7	TGTGCCAGTAGTATACGCGGGAGGGGGAGCGAGCAGTACTTC	CASSIRGRGSEQYF
-	17	-	TRBV30	TRBJ1-3	TGTGCCTGGAGAAGGTCCCCCCAGACTATGGCTGGAAACACCATATATTTT	CAWRRSPQTMAGNTIYF
-	15	-	TRBV5-7	TRBJ1-2	TGTGCCAGCGGAGGGCGGACGGGATTTAACTATGGCTACACCTTC	CASGGRTGFNYGYTF
TRBD2	13	-	TRBV30	TRBJ2-3	TGTGCCTGGGGACTAGCGGGAGCAGATACGCAGTATTTT	CAWGLAGADTQYF
-	12	once	TRBV28	TRBJ2-7	TGTGCCAGCAGTTTTTTGAGGAACGAGCAGTACTTC	CASSFLRNEQYF
TRBD1	13	-	TRBV28	TRBJ1-2	TGTGCCAGCAAGACAGGGGATCGCTATGGCTACACCTTC	CASKTGDRYGYTF
TRBD2	18	-	TRBV2	TRBJ2-7	TGTGCCAGCAGTGAGGAGGGGCCAATTAGCGGGAGGGCCTACGAGCAGTACTTC	CASSEEGPISGRAYEQYF
TRBD1	11	once	TRBV28	TRBJ1-1	TGTGCCAGCAGTAGACAGGGGGTAGCTTTCTTT	CASSRQGVAFF
-	12	once	TRBV11-2	TRBJ2-7	TGTGCCAGCAAGGCGGGAACCTACGAGCAGTACTTC	CASKAGTYEQYF
TRBD2	15	-	TRBV7-9	TRBJ2-6	TGTGCCAGCAGCCCGGGGGGTTCTGGGGCCAACGTCCTGACTTTC	CASSPGGSGANVLTF
-	11	once	TRBV30	TRBJ2-3	TGTGCCTGCTTTCGGAGAGATACGCAGTATTTT	CACFRRDTQYF
TRBD2	17	-	TRBV7-9	TRBJ2-5	TGTGCCAGCAGCCCCGGGACTAGCGGGAGTTGGAGAGAGACCCAGTACTTC	CASSPGTSGSWRETQYF
-	15	-	TRBV30	TRBJ1-1	TGTGCCTGGACAGGGCCCCGTTTCCTGAACACTGAAGCTTTCTTT	CAWTGPRFLNTEAFF
-	13	-	TRBV7-2	TRBJ1-1	TGTGCCAGCAGCTCACAGGGACGGACTGAAGCTTTCTTT	CASSSQGRTEAFF
TRBD1	19	-	TRBV5-1	TRBJ1-5	TGCGCCAGCAGCTTTTCGGGGGACCAAGGGGACAGAAGCAATCAGCCCCAGCATTTT	CASSFSGDQGDRSNQPQHF
-	14	-	TRBV6-6	TRBJ2-5	TGTGCCAGCTGCCAGGCGAGGGCCTTAGAGACCCAGTACTTC	CASCQARALETQYF
TRBD1	14	-	TRBV27	TRBJ2-7	TGTGCCAGCTCCTGGGGGACAGGGGGCTACGAGCAGTACTTC	CASSWGTGGYEQYF
-	13	-	TRBV5-6	TRBJ2-3	TGTGCCAGCAGCCTCGGGGGCACAGATACGCAGTATTTT	CASSLGGTDTQYF
TRBD1	13	-	TRBV6-5	TRBJ1-2	TGTGCCAGCAGCTTAGGGGGCGCCCCTGGCTACACCTTC	CASSLGGAPGYTF
-	15	-	TRBV5-6	TRBJ2-5	TGTGCCAGCAGCGGAACTCAGGGCGGCCAAGAGACCCAGTACTTC	CASSGTQGGQETQYF